One and the same sample provided the 15 T cell receptor beta chains below, sequenced in a study of Ad26.COV2.S vaccination and SARS-CoV-2 variants. Treatment in this sample: about 20 received Ad26.COV2.S at low or high dose, single or two shots; about 5 received placebo; per-sample allocation not given. Specimens were obtained on day 63 following the first vaccine or placebo injection. Sequenced by immunoSEQ multiplex PCR; TCRdb stores in-frame clones only, minus some. Of over 400,000 clones in the sample, around 93% were seen once. The sample was peripheral blood, taken in a trial of Ad26.COV2.S vaccine versus placebo. These receptors were collected from a person aged 18-65 years who received the Ad26.COV2.S COVID-19 vaccine or a placebo.

The chain joins TRBV19 to TRBJ1-1, with D uncertain. This CDR3 contains 15 residues. Germline V gene sequence: CDR1 LNHDA, CDR2 SQIVND (reference sequence). With 1 base removed from V and 0 bases from J, the gap between germline ends came to 9 bases. The CDR3 DNA reads as TGTGCCAGTAGTATAGCAGGCCTGCTGAACACTGAAGCTTTCTTT. Amino acids: CASSIAGLLNTEAFF. The full variable domain, completed using reference TRBV19 and TRBJ1-1, is DGGITQSPKYLFRKEGQNVTLSCEQNLNHDAMYWYRQDPGQGLRLIYYSQIVNDFQKGDIAEGYSVSREKKESFPLTVTSAQKNPTAFYLCASSIAGLLNTEAFFGQGTRLTVV.

The gene calls are TRBV7-9 and TRBJ1-4; D gene unclear. Germline assignment: CDR1 SEHNR and CDR2 FQNEAQ (reference sequence). The V end was cut by 5 bases, the J end by 7 bases, with 14 bases between. The CDR3 is 14 residues long. As DNA, the CDR3 is TGTGCCAGCAGCACCCCGGGGATGGTTGAAAAACTGTTTTTT. Its translation: CASSTPGMVEKLFF.

V and J are TRBV19 and TRBJ1-1, with no clear D. Trimming cost V 5 bases and J 6 bases, with 13 bases left between them. CDR1 is LNHDA and CDR2 is SQIVND in the germline V gene (reference sequence). CDR3 length: 13 residues. In DNA form, the CDR3 reads TGTGCCAGTAGTCTGTCGGGGATATCTGAAGCTTTCTTT. Amino acids: CASSLSGISEAFF.

J is TRBJ2-1 and V is TRBV6-4, with a weak D call TRBD1 (5 bases). From germline, CDR1 is MRHNA and CDR2 SNTAGT. The CDR3 is made up of 12 amino acids. Trimming cost V 7 bases and J 9 bases, with 13 bases left between them. This CDR3 is CASTDQGGEQFF. In DNA, the CDR3 is TGTGCCAGCACCGACCAGGGCGGTGAGCAGTTCTTC.

This chain links TRBV30 with TRBJ2-1; possible D gene TRBD1, 6 bases. This CDR3 region has 15 residues. Germline V gene data show CDR1 as GTSNPN and CDR2 as SVGIG (reference sequence). V was pared by 5 bases and J by 4 bases, with 18 bases between. The DNA of the CDR3 is TGTGCCTGGGTGGGGATCGGGACATTTTACAATGAGCAGTTCTTC. This translates into CAWVGIGTFYNEQFF. The entire variable domain, with the rest obtained from reference TRBV30 and TRBJ2-1, is as follows: SQTIHQWPATLVQPVGSPLSLECTVEGTSNPNLYWYRQAAGRGLQLLFYSVGIGQISSEVPQNLSASRPQDRQFILSSKKLLLSDSGFYLCAWVGIGTFYNEQFFGPGTRLTVL.

CDR3 sequence (DNA): TGTGCCAGCTCCCAACAGGGGCGCAATCAGCCCCAGCATTTT. The encoded protein is CASSQQGRNQPQHF. The chain employs TRBV18 and TRBJ1-5; TRBD1 matches at 7 bases. This CDR3 spans 14 amino acids. Germline CDR1 and CDR2: KGHSH and LQKENI. V dropped 6 bases and J dropped 2; count of bases not matched to a gene: 4. Variable domain in full (rest from reference TRBV18 and TRBJ1-5): NAGVMQNPRHLVRRRGQEARLRCSPMKGHSHVYWYRQLPEEGLKFMVYLQKENIIDESGMPKERFSAEFPKEGPSILRIQQVVRGDSAAYFCASSQQGRNQPQHFGDGTRLSIL.

As regards this clone: This sample includes further DNA sequences coding for the same CDR3. CDR3 loop: CASSLSSYEQYF. The CDR3 coding sequence is TGCGCCAGCTCCTTGAGCTCCTACGAGCAGTACTTC. The chain combines TRBV5-1 with TRBJ2-7; no definite D call. The V end was cut by 7 bases, the J end by 0 bases, with 8 bases between. The CDR3 loop spans 12 amino acids. Germline V gives CDR1 SGHRS, CDR2 YFSETQ.

The chain uses TRBV19 and TRBJ1-5, with 12 bases lining up with TRBD1. V lost 6 bases and J lost 6; bases outside the gene matches: 9. The CDR3 runs 16 residues. Germline V gene data show CDR1 as LNHDA and CDR2 as SQIVND (reference sequence). The CDR3 loop reads CASRSPGTGGGQPQHF. The DNA for the CDR3 is TGTGCCAGTAGATCGCCCGGGACAGGGGGCGGTCAGCCCCAGCATTTT.

The chain uses TRBV28 and TRBJ2-1; D is undetermined. Trimming removed 5 bases from V and 14 bases from J, with 13 bases in between. This CDR3 spans 11 amino acids. The germline V gene has CDR1 MDHEN and CDR2 SYDVKM. The CDR3 DNA sequence: TGTGCCAGCAGTACAGTAAGGGTTAAGTTCTTC. It is translated as CASSTVRVKFF. The variable domain in full, with the rest retrieved from reference TRBV28 and TRBJ2-1, is DVKVTQSSRYLVKRTGEKVFLECVQDMDHENMFWYRQDPGLGLRLIYFSYDVKMKEKGDIPEGYSVSREKKERFSLILESASTNQTSMYLCASSTVRVKFFGPGTRLTVL.

The J gene is TRBJ1-2, the V gene TRBV28, with TRBD1 as a possible D gene (6 bases). The CDR3 loop spans 17 amino acids. Germline V CDR1 and CDR2: MDHEN, SYDVKM. Trimming removed 1 base from V and 10 bases from J, with 25 bases in between. CDR3 sequence (DNA): TGTGCCAGCAGTTTATCAGGCGGGGGACACCGGATTTTGTTCTACACCTTC. This codes for CASSLSGGGHRILFYTF.

The rearrangement joins TRBV15 to TRBJ2-1, with 10 positions matching TRBD1. This CDR3 contains 13 residues. Germline CDR1 LNHNV, CDR2 YYDKDF (reference sequence). Trimming cost V 1 base and J 14 bases; bases outside gene matches: 5. The CDR3 region has the DNA TGTGCCACCAGCAGAGGTGACAGGGGGCCTGAGTTCTTC. The encoded protein is CATSRGDRGPEFF. The full variable domain, with the rest looked up from reference TRBV15 and TRBJ2-1, is DAMVIQNPRYQVTQFGKPVTLSCSQTLNHNVMYWYQQKSSQAPKLLFHYYDKDFNNEADTPDNFQSRRPNTSFCFLDIRSPGLGDTAMYLCATSRGDRGPEFFGPGTRLTVL.

The rearrangement links TRBV19 to TRBJ2-3; possibly TRBD1 or TRBD2 for D (5 bases each). The germline gives CDR1 LNHDA, CDR2 SQIVND (reference sequence). V was pared by 10 bases and J by 2 bases, with 16 bases between. This CDR3 comprises 14 residues. CDR3 in DNA: TGTGCCACCACTCGGGGCCCCGCCACAGATACGCAGTATTTT. Protein: CATTRGPATDTQYF.

V and J are TRBV11-2 and TRBJ1-2; D unclear. V gave up 5 bases and J gave up 0 bases, with 13 bases separating them. The CDR3 has 15 amino acids. Germline assignment: CDR1 SGHAT and CDR2 FQNNGV. The CDR3 DNA sequence: TGTGCCAGCAGCCGGACGAATACAGCTAACTATGGCTACACCTTC. It specifies CASSRTNTANYGYTF.

The chain recombines TRBV28 with TRBJ2-7; D is perhaps TRBD1 or TRBD2 (5 bases each). The length of the CDR3 is 15 residues. Trimming removed 6 bases from V and 3 bases from J, with 18 bases in between. Germline V gene sequence: CDR1 MDHEN, CDR2 SYDVKM. The CDR3 bases are TGTGCCAGCAGCCTCCCCGGGACGGCCCTCTACGAGCAGTACTTC. Translation: CASSLPGTALYEQYF.

The V gene is TRBV15, the J gene TRBJ2-3, with 12 nucleotides matching TRBD1. The V gene end was trimmed by 6 bases and the J gene end by 5 bases; junction bases not matched to a gene: 6. Germline values: CDR1 LNHNV, CDR2 YYDKDF (reference sequence). The CDR3 contains 15 residues. CDR3 in amino acids: CATRDGTGGRDTQYF. The CDR3 DNA is TGTGCCACCAGAGACGGGACAGGGGGCAGAGATACGCAGTATTTT.